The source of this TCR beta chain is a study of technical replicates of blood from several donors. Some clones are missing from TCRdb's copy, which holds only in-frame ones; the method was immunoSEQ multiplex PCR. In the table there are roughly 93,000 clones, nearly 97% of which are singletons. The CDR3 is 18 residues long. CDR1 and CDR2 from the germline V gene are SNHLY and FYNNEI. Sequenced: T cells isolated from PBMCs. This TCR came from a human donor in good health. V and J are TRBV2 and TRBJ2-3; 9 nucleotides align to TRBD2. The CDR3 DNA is TGTGCAAACGGGGGGGTAGCGGGGGACCTTTATCCCACAGATACGCAGTATTTT. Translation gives CANGGVAGDLYPTDTQYF.